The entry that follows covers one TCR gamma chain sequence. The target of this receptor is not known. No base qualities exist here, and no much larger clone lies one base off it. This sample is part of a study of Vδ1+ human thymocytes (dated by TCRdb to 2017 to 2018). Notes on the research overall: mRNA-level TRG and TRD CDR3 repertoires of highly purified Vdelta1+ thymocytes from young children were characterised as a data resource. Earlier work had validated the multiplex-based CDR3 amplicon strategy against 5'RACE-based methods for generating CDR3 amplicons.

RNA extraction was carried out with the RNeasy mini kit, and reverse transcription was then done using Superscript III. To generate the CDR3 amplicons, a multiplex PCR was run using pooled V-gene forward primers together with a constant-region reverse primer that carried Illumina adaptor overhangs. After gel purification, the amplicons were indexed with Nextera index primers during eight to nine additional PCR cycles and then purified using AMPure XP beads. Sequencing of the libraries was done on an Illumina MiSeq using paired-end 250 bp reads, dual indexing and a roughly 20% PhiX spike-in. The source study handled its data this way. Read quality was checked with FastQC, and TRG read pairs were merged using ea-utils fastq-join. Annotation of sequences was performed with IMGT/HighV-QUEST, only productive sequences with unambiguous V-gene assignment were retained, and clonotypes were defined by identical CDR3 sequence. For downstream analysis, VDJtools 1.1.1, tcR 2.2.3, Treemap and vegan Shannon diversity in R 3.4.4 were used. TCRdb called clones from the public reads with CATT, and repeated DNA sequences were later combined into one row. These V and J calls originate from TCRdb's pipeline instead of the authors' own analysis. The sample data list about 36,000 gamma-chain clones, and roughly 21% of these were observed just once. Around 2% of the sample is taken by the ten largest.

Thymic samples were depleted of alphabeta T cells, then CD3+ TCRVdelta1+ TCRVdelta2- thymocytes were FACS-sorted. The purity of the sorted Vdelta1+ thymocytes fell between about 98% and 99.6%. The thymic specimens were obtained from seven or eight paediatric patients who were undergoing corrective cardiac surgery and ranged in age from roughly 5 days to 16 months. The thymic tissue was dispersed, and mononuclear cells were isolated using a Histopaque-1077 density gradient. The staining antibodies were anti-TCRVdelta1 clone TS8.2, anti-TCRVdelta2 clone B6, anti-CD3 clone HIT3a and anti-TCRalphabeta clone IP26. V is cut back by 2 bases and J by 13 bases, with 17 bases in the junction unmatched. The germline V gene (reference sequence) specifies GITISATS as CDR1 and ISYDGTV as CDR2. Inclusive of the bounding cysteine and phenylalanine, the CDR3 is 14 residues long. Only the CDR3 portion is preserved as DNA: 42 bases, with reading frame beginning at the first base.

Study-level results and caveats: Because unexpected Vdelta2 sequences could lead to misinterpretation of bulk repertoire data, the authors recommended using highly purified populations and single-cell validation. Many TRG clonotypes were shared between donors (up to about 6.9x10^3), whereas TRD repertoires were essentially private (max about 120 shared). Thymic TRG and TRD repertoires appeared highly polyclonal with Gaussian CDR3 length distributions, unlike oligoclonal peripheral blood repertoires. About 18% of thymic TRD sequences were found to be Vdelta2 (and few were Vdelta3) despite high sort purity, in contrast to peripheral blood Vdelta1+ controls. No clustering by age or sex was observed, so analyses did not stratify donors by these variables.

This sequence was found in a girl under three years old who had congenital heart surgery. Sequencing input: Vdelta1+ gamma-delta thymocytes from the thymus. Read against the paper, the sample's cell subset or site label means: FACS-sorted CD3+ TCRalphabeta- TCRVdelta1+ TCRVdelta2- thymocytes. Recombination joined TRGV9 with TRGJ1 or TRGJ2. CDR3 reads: CALWEAHPALRKLF. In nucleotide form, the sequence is TGTGCCTTGTGGGAGGCCCATCCCGCCTTAAGAAAACTCTTT.